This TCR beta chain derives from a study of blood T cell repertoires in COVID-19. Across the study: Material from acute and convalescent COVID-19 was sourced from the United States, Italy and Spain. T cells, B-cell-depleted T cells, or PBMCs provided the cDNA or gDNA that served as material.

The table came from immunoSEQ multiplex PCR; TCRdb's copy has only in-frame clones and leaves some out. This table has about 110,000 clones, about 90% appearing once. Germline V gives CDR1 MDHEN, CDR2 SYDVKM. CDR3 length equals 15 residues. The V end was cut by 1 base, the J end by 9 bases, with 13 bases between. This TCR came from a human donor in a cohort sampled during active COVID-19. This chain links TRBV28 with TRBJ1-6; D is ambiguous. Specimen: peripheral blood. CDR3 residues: CASSLYAPEGSPLHF. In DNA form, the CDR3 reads TGTGCCAGCAGTTTATACGCACCTGAGGGTTCACCCCTCCACTTT.